This passage covers 17 T cell receptor beta chains from one sample sequenced in a study of blood T cells in healthy people across ages. The second PCR ran about 6 to 12 cycles with a sample-barcoded 5' primer and J-beta primers. TCRdb passed the 5' RACE reads through MiXCR, listing each CDR3 protein once. Among some 920,000 distinct CDR3 sequences listed, about 53% were seen once. Sample: blood. These receptor sequences come from an older woman in good health.

The CDR3 protein is CASNPPTGYKTQYF. In nucleotides, the CDR3 is TGTGCCAGCAATCCCCCGACAGGATACAAGACCCAGTACTTC. This chain uses TRBV28 with TRBJ2-5, with a weak D call TRBD1 (6 bases). The CDR3 is 14 residues long. From germline, CDR1 is MDHEN and CDR2 SYDVKM. The V and J ends lost 7 bases and 6 bases respectively, with 18 bases between them.

J is TRBJ2-7 and V is TRBV19; D ambiguous. Germline lookup yields CDR1 LNHDA and CDR2 SQIVND (reference sequence). CDR3 length: 12 residues. Deletions cut 7 bases from V and 2 bases from J, with 9 bases between. The CDR3 coding sequence is TGTGCCAGTAAGGACGGAGCCTACGAGCAGTACTTC. Protein sequence: CASKDGAYEQYF.

V usage is TRBV10-3 and J usage is TRBJ1-5, with 7 bases lining up with TRBD1. The CDR3 has 14 residues. In germline, CDR1 is ENHRY, CDR2 SYGVKD. The ends lost 4 bases at V and 4 bases at J; junction bases unmatched: 4. The CDR3 nucleotides are TGTGCCATCAGTGCGTCAGGGGGGAATCAGCCCCAGCATTTT. Its translation is CAISASGGNQPQHF.

The rearrangement links TRBV18 to TRBJ1-2; no definite D call. Trimming shortened V by 2 bases and J by 6 bases, and 19 bases separated the two germline ends. Germline V lookup: CDR1 KGHSH, CDR2 LQKENI. The CDR3 totals 16 residues. CDR3 residues: CASSPEGRNPGHGYTF. The CDR3, as DNA: TGTGCCAGCTCACCAGAGGGCCGGAACCCTGGGCATGGCTACACCTTC.

The rearrangement uses TRBV20-1 and TRBJ2-1; 9 bases line up with TRBD2. This CDR3 is 16 amino acids long. The germline gives CDR1 DFQATT, CDR2 SNEGSKA (reference sequence). V was pared by 0 bases and J by 10 bases, with 13 bases of the junction left unmatched. The CDR3 region has the DNA TGCAGTGCTAGAGATACAAGCGGGAGGACCCCTTGGGAGCAGTTCTTC. Protein: CSARDTSGRTPWEQFF.

The chain has TRBV6-2 or TRBV6-3 and TRBJ1-2, with D perhaps matching TRBD1 (6 bases). Trimming shortened V by 6 bases and J by 7 bases, and 21 bases separated the two germline ends. The CDR3 runs 15 residues. Germline V CDR1 and CDR2: MNHEY, SVGEGT. The DNA of the CDR3 is TGTGCCAGCAGCCCCCCGGGGCAGGGACATCGTGGCTACACCTTC. Translated: CASSPPGQGHRGYTF.

The gene calls are TRBV15 and TRBJ2-3; tentative D call: TRBD1 (5 bases). The V end was cut by 1 base, the J end by 1 base, with 9 bases between. Looked up from germline, CDR1 is LNHNV and CDR2 is YYDKDF (reference sequence). The CDR3 runs to 15 residues. The CDR3 sequence is CATSRVLQGTDTQYF. The CDR3 coding sequence is TGTGCCACCAGCAGAGTGCTACAGGGCACAGATACGCAGTATTTT.

As DNA, the CDR3 is TGTGCCAGCAGTCAATTCCTTCTAGCTTCTGGGGCCAACGTCCTGACTTTC. Translation: CASSQFLLASGANVLTF. V usage is TRBV6-1 and J usage is TRBJ2-6, with D possibly matching TRBD2 (5 bases). Germline loops: CDR1 MNHNS, CDR2 SASEGT. Trimming took off 5 bases at V and 1 base at J, with 15 bases between the two ends. This CDR3 comprises 17 residues.

The V and J genes are TRBV7-2 and TRBJ2-7, with D tentatively TRBD2 (6 bases). The CDR3 runs 15 residues. Trimming stripped 1 base from V and 7 bases from J, with 17 bases between. Germline V gene lookup returns CDR1 SGHTA and CDR2 FQGNSA. CDR3 nucleotides: TGTGCCAGCAGCTTAGGGCTAGCCGCCGGGAGAGAGCAGTACTTC. This encodes CASSLGLAAGREQYF.

The rearrangement links TRBV7-8 to TRBJ2-3; D gene ambiguous. The ends were cut back, 4 bases at V and 2 bases at J, with 7 bases in the middle. CDR3 length: 13 residues. Germline V CDR1 and CDR2: SGHVS, FQNEAQ. The chain's CDR3 is CASSSLFTDTQYF. For the CDR3, the DNA is TGTGCCAGCAGCTCCTTATTCACAGATACGCAGTATTTT. The full variable domain, its missing parts supplied by reference TRBV7-8 and TRBJ2-3, is GAGVSQSPRYKVAKRGQDVALRCDPISGHVSLFWYQQALGQGPEFLTYFQNEAQLDKSGLPSDRFFAERPEGSVSTLKIQRTQQEDSAVYLCASSSLFTDTQYFGPGTRLTVL.

The CDR3 coding sequence is TGCAGTCCCCGAGGACCCCTAGCGGGAGTCGAGACCCAGTACTTC. Its translation: CSPRGPLAGVETQYF. The chain is built from TRBV20-1 and TRBJ2-5, with 10 bases fitting TRBD2. Germline CDR1 DFQATT, CDR2 SNEGSKA (reference sequence). This CDR3 spans 15 amino acids. Trimming at V came to 8 bases and at J to 5 bases, leaving 14 bases not matched to a gene.

This chain links TRBV5-1 with TRBJ1-1; TRBD1 aligns across 7 bases. The CDR3 spans 14 residues. With 3 bases clipped from V and 10 bases from J, the junction kept 12 bases outside the gene matches. Germline-derived CDR1 and CDR2 are SGHRS and YFSETQ. This CDR3 reads CASSYGQAVGIAFF. As DNA, the CDR3 is TGCGCCAGCAGCTACGGACAGGCGGTGGGAATAGCTTTCTTT. The variable domain in full, with the rest retrieved from reference TRBV5-1 and TRBJ1-1, is KAGVTQTPRYLIKTRGQQVTLSCSPISGHRSVSWYQQTPGQGLQFLFEYFSETQRNKGNFPGRFSGRQFSNSRSEMNVSTLELGDSALYLCASSYGQAVGIAFFGQGTRLTVV.

This chain uses TRBV7-9 with TRBJ2-3; 10 bases are a match to TRBD1. Germline-derived CDR1 and CDR2 are SEHNR and FQNEAQ (reference sequence). This CDR3 region has 15 residues. V dropped 5 bases and J dropped 4; count of bases not matched to a gene: 6. The CDR3: CASSDRDRGPDTQYF. The CDR3 coding sequence is TGTGCCAGCAGCGACCGGGACAGGGGACCAGATACGCAGTATTTT.

This clonotype was counted only a few times. The rearrangement links TRBV28 to TRBJ1-5; D not certain. CDR1 is MDHEN and CDR2 is SYDVKM in the germline V gene. V lost 6 bases, J lost 7 bases, and 19 bases lay in between. The CDR3 is 15 amino acids. The CDR3 reads CASSPHTGSGQPQHF. The CDR3 DNA follows: TGTGCCAGCAGCCCTCATACGGGTTCGGGCCAGCCCCAGCATTTT.

This clonotype was detected a few times. The V and J genes are TRBV5-6 and TRBJ2-7; D is ambiguous. Germline values: CDR1 SGHDT, CDR2 YYEEEE. Trimming took 0 bases from V and 3 from J, leaving 10 bases between them. The CDR3 runs to 14 residues. The CDR3: CASSLGPVFYEQYF. The CDR3 nucleotides read TGTGCCAGCAGCTTGGGGCCTGTTTTCTACGAGCAGTACTTC.

V gene TRBV7-2 combines with J gene TRBJ2-7; 8 bases agree with TRBD1. The J call may be mistaken, given a closer DNA end match to TRBJ2-5. The CDR3 runs 14 residues. Looked up from germline, CDR1 is SGHTA and CDR2 is FQGNSA. The CDR3: CASSSPTGVGTQYF. CDR3 nucleotides: TGTGCCAGCAGCTCCCCGACAGGGGTAGGGACCCAGTACTTC.

In this sample, this clonotype turned up many times. The chain is built from TRBV7-2 and TRBJ2-7; 7 positions agree with TRBD1. The CDR3 has 13 residues. Germline V gene lookup returns CDR1 SGHTA and CDR2 FQGNSA. V trimming: 2 bases; J trimming: 3 bases; junction bases outside the gene matches: 1. The CDR3, as DNA: TGTGCCAGCAGCTTAAGACAGGGCTACGAGCAGTACTTC. Translating it yields CASSLRQGYEQYF.